This passage covers 11 T cell receptor beta chains from one sample sequenced in a study of monozygotic twins with inflammatory bowel disease. TCRdb reprocessed the 5' RACE reads, with one entry per CDR3 protein and no DNA. This sample's table reports about 380,000 distinct CDR3 sequences. What was sequenced was blood. The source is a human donor with ulcerative colitis or Crohn's disease, or a healthy co-twin of an affected twin (not recorded which).

V gene TRBV6-1 combines with J gene TRBJ2-4; TCRdb names TRBD1, which stays unverified in the absence of DNA. Germline loops: CDR1 MNHNS, CDR2 SASEGT. This CDR3 comprises 17 residues. The CDR3 spells CASRPTTGERAKNIQYF.

The chain carries TRBV6-5 and TRBJ2-7. CDR1 is MNHEY, CDR2 SVGAGI, per germline. The CDR3 consists of 14 residues. The CDR3 loop is CASSYSKDSYEQYF.

This chain uses TRBV3-1 with TRBJ2-3; lacking DNA, the TRBD1 call made by TCRdb goes unchecked. The germline V gene encodes CDR1 LGHDT and CDR2 YNNKEL (reference sequence). The CDR3 loop spans 14 amino acids. The CDR3 loop reads CATSRTLPADTQYF.

The J gene is TRBJ1-4, the V gene TRBV29-1; absent DNA, TCRdb's TRBD1 call cannot be checked. There are 15 residues in the CDR3. Germline assignment: CDR1 SQVTM and CDR2 ANQGSEA. CDR3 sequence reads: CSGGGTGVENEKLFF.

The CDR3: CSTQRDRGRVETQYF. The chain recombines TRBV20-1 with TRBJ2-5; TCRdb reports TRBD1, a call that lacks DNA to check it against. The CDR3 consists of 15 residues. Germline lookup yields CDR1 DFQATT and CDR2 SNEGSKA (reference sequence).

The chain has TRBV4-1 and TRBJ2-1; TCRdb returns TRBD2, unconfirmable since there is no DNA. CDR3 length: 22 residues. CDR1 and CDR2 (germline): MGHRA, YSYEKL. CDR3 sequence: CASSQDGSGRTSGGSTYNEQFF.

The rearrangement links TRBV7-3 to TRBJ2-7; checking the TCRdb D call of TRBD1 is not possible without DNA. This CDR3 comprises 13 residues. Germline lookup yields CDR1 SGHTA and CDR2 FQGTGA. The chain's CDR3 is CASSSNRVGEQYF.

The chain is built from TRBV10-3 and TRBJ2-7; TCRdb designates TRBD1, a call that cannot be tested without DNA. CDR1 and CDR2 (germline): ENHRY, SYGVKD. This CDR3 comprises 15 residues. CDR3 region: CAIRATGFVSYEQYF.

This rearrangement joins TRBV5-5 to TRBJ2-7. The CDR3 contains 15 residues. Germline V lookup: CDR1 SGHKS, CDR2 YYEKEE (reference sequence). The CDR3 reads CASSLGLGISYEQYF.

The V call is TRBV28, the J call TRBJ2-1; the D call from TCRdb, TRBD1, cannot be confirmed without DNA. Germline CDR1 and CDR2: MDHEN and SYDVKM. CDR3 size: 15 residues. CDR3 region: CASIRTGGGYNEQFF.

The chain combines TRBV18 with TRBJ1-3; TCRdb gives TRBD1 as the D gene, but with no DNA this cannot be confirmed. From germline, CDR1 is KGHSH and CDR2 LQKENI. CDR3 size: 16 residues. This CDR3 is CASSADRPFSGNTIYF.